Below, 24 T cell receptor beta chains from the same sample are listed, as sequenced in a study of T-cell reconstitution after alpha-beta-depleted transplantation in children. Unique molecular identifiers were incorporated into the prepared TCRbeta library. Via MiXCR, TCRdb re-called the PCR reads, giving one row per CDR3 protein. The data contain about 980,000 distinct CDR3 sequences, about 29% of them singletons. The sample here was PBMCs, mostly from graft donor cells, taken 360 days after TCRalphabeta/CD19-depleted stem cell transplant. The receptors come from a boy less than two years old who had a stem cell transplant for SCID, so the T cells may come from the graft donor.

The table lists this clonotype with a few counts. This sequence joins TRBV20-1 and TRBJ2-7; D not certain. V lost 2 bases and J 4 bases, leaving 9 bases between the germline ends. Germline CDR1 DFQATT, CDR2 SNEGSKA (reference sequence). The CDR3 sequence is 12 residues long. CDR3 loop: CSARNGPYEQYF. CDR3 sequence (DNA): TGCAGTGCTAGAAATGGGCCGTACGAGCAGTACTTC.

V and J are TRBV12-3 or TRBV12-4 and TRBJ2-7, with 7 bases identical to TRBD1. This CDR3 region has 15 residues. J lost 7 bases, V lost 5 bases, and 14 bases had no gene match. CDR3 nucleotide sequence: TGTGCCAGCAGTCCCCAGACAGGGTACCCAGGAGAGCAGTACTTC. The encoded protein is CASSPQTGYPGEQYF.

This clonotype was recorded a few times. The chain is built from TRBV5-1 and TRBJ2-7, with D perhaps matching TRBD2 (6 bases). Trimming shortened V by 0 bases and J by 3 bases, and 16 bases separated the two germline ends. The length of the CDR3 is 16 residues. The V gene's germline CDR1 is SGHRS and CDR2 YFSETQ. Here the CDR3 reads CASSLASGGNFYEQYF. CDR3 nucleotides: TGCGCCAGCAGCTTGGCCTCTGGAGGGAACTTCTACGAGCAGTACTTC.

This clonotype was observed a handful of times. The rearrangement links TRBV29-1 to TRBJ2-5, with a weak D call TRBD1 (5 bases). V dropped 1 base and J dropped 4 bases, with 10 bases sitting between them. CDR3 size: 13 residues. Per the germline V gene, CDR1 is SQVTM and CDR2 is ANQGSEA. CDR3 coding DNA: TGCAGCGTTGAAGGCAGGGCACCAGAGACCCAGTACTTC. It codes for CSVEGRAPETQYF. Full variable domain (outside the CDR3, taken from reference TRBV29-1 and TRBJ2-5): SAVISQKPSRDICQRGTSLTIQCQVDSQVTMMFWYRQQPGQSLTLIATANQGSEATYESGFVIDKFPISRPNLTFSTLTVSNMSPEDSSIYLCSVEGRAPETQYFGPGTRLLVL.

This clonotype was observed a handful of times. The chain's CDR3 is CASSLSGQEGNTIYF. CDR3 bases: TGTGCCAGCAGCTTATCGGGACAAGAGGGAAACACCATATATTTT. The chain joins TRBV13 to TRBJ1-3; D might be TRBD1 (6 bases). V gave up 2 bases and J gave up 4 bases, with 12 bases separating them. This CDR3 is 15 amino acids long. The germline CDR1 and CDR2 sequences are PRHDT and FYEKMQ (reference sequence).

In the case of this clonotype: A read error is likely, as this CDR3 ends without the conserved phenylalanine or tryptophan. The V call is TRBV12-3 or TRBV12-4, the J call TRBJ1-6; D is undetermined. The V gene lost 6 bases and the J gene lost 14 bases, with 14 bases spanning the gap. CDR3 length: 12 residues. CDR3 sequence: CASRDQAITLHI. The CDR3 coding sequence is TGTGCCAGCAGGGACCAGGCTATTACCCTCCACATT.

The rearrangement joins TRBV29-1 to TRBJ2-3; the match to TRBD2 covers 7 bases. Germline CDR1 reads SQVTM; CDR2 reads ANQGSEA. Losses at the gene ends were 7 bases for V and 6 bases for J; bases not matched to a gene: 7. The CDR3 is made up of 12 amino acids. CDR3 in amino acids: CSAGGGSDTQYF. CDR3 coding DNA: TGCAGCGCTGGGGGGGGGAGCGATACGCAGTATTTT.

The rearrangement links TRBV7-6 to TRBJ2-5, with D possibly matching TRBD2 (5 bases). V lost 3 bases to trimming and J lost 3 bases, with 20 bases between them. The CDR3 is 17 amino acids. The germline gives CDR1 SGHVS, CDR2 FNYEAQ. In DNA form, the CDR3 reads TGTGCCAGCAGCTTGGAGATGGGGAGAAACCGAAAAGAGACCCAGTACTTC. This encodes CASSLEMGRNRKETQYF.

The chain carries TRBV29-1 and TRBJ2-1; D remains unclear. The germline gives CDR1 SQVTM, CDR2 ANQGSEA. V was trimmed by 4 bases and J by 5 bases, leaving 6 bases between them. The CDR3 extends over 11 amino acids. The CDR3 spells CSVAWDNEQFF. CDR3 coding DNA: TGCAGCGTTGCCTGGGACAATGAGCAGTTCTTC.

The chain carries TRBV6-5 and TRBJ2-7; 9 positions match TRBD1. This CDR3 region has 14 residues. V shed 3 bases and J 5 bases; nucleotides not matched to a gene: 5. Germline loops: CDR1 MNHEY, CDR2 SVGAGI. CDR3 in DNA: TGTGCCAGCAGTTATACAGGGGGCGACGACGAGCAGTACTTC. This sequence encodes CASSYTGGDDEQYF.

The rearrangement links TRBV12-3 or TRBV12-4 to TRBJ2-1, with TRBD2 matching over 7 bases. The CDR3 consists of 14 residues. V was pared by 7 bases and J by 2 bases, with 5 bases of the junction left unmatched. CDR3 coding DNA: TGTGCCAGCACGGAGAGCGGGACCTACAATGAGCAGTTCTTC. Translating gives CASTESGTYNEQFF.

The chain has TRBV4-2 and TRBJ1-2, with D maybe TRBD1 (5 bases). The germline gives CDR1 LGHNA, CDR2 YNFKEQ. The CDR3 loop spans 18 amino acids. The V and J ends lost 1 base and 3 bases respectively, with 21 bases between them. This chain's CDR3 is CASSQVVRTRGPDYGYTF. The CDR3 DNA reads TGTGCCAGCAGCCAAGTCGTACGGACAAGGGGACCAGACTATGGCTACACCTTC.

The V gene is TRBV5-4, the J gene TRBJ2-7; the D gene is possibly TRBD2 (6 bases). The CDR3 runs to 18 residues. Trimming removed 3 bases from V and 1 base from J, with 23 bases in between. CDR1 SGHNT and CDR2 YYREEE come from the germline V gene (reference sequence). The CDR3: CASSSSLLGLPLSYEQYF. In nucleotides, the CDR3 is TGTGCCAGCAGCTCATCGCTTTTGGGACTCCCTCTATCCTACGAGCAGTACTTC.

The chain uses TRBV12-3 or TRBV12-4 and TRBJ2-5; TRBD2 is a possible D gene (5 bases). Trimming removed 3 bases from V and 1 base from J, with 9 bases in between. This CDR3 has 14 amino acids. CDR3 residues: CASSLRAAQETQYF. The CDR3 DNA is TGTGCCAGCAGTTTGAGGGCAGCCCAAGAGACCCAGTACTTC.

The rearrangement links TRBV5-5 to TRBJ2-7; D call uncertain. CDR3 length: 12 residues. Germline-derived CDR1 and CDR2 are SGHKS and YYEKEE (reference sequence). Trimming removed 7 bases at V and 2 bases at J, with 10 bases between. The CDR3 coding sequence is TGTGCCAGCGCAACTTCGACCTACGAGCAGTACTTC. Translating it yields CASATSTYEQYF.

This chain joins TRBV18 and TRBJ2-5, with D hard to call. This CDR3 comprises 16 residues. The V end was cut by 4 bases, the J end by 5 bases, with 20 bases between. Germline CDR1 and CDR2: KGHSH and LQKENI. As DNA, the CDR3 is TGTGCCAGCTCACTCCTTCCGGAATCCAAGGGCGAGACCCAGTACTTC. Its translation is CASSLLPESKGETQYF.

This clonotype was seen a few times. This chain uses TRBV28 with TRBJ1-2; possibly TRBD1 for D (5 bases). V shed 6 bases and J shed 4 bases, with 18 bases lying between them. The CDR3 has 15 amino acids. The germline CDR1 and CDR2 sequences are MDHEN and SYDVKM. CDR3 in DNA: TGTGCCAGCAGCTTCCTCGGGGCCTCGGGCTATGGCTACACCTTC. Translating gives CASSFLGASGYGYTF.

The chain links TRBV7-2 to TRBJ2-3; D unresolved. Trimming cost V 1 base and J 3 bases, with 8 bases left between them. From germline, CDR1 is SGHTA and CDR2 FQGNSA. The CDR3 length is 14 residues. The CDR3 loop reads CASSLDQVTDTQYF. CDR3 coding DNA: TGTGCCAGCAGCTTAGACCAGGTGACAGATACGCAGTATTTT.

This clonotype was detected only a few times. The V gene is TRBV4-1, the J gene TRBJ2-1; TRBD1 is a possible D gene (7 bases). Looked up from germline, CDR1 is MGHRA and CDR2 is YSYEKL. Trimming took off 0 bases at V and 4 bases at J, with 13 bases between the two ends. The CDR3 is made up of 16 amino acids. The CDR3 region is CASSQENPGGYNEQFF. CDR3 bases: TGCGCCAGCAGCCAAGAGAATCCAGGGGGGTACAATGAGCAGTTCTTC.

J is TRBJ1-1 and V is TRBV9, with a weak D call TRBD1 (5 bases). Germline V gene lookup returns CDR1 SGDLS and CDR2 YYNGEE. This CDR3 region has 15 residues. Trimming took 4 bases from V and 5 from J, leaving 18 bases between them. The CDR3 coding sequence is TGTGCCAGCAGCCCACGGGACTTCGCGGGTACTGAAGCTTTCTTT. Translated: CASSPRDFAGTEAFF.

The table lists this clonotype with a few counts. This sequence joins TRBV20-1 and TRBJ2-7, with D maybe TRBD2 (6 bases). Germline-derived CDR1 and CDR2 are DFQATT and SNEGSKA (reference sequence). V lost 1 base, J lost 0 bases, and 7 bases lay in between. This CDR3 has 13 amino acids. The CDR3 region is CSARARDSYEQYF. The CDR3 bases are TGCAGTGCTAGAGCGCGGGACTCCTACGAGCAGTACTTC.

This chain uses TRBV10-1 with TRBJ2-7; 8 nucleotides agree with TRBD2. The germline V gene has CDR1 WNHNN and CDR2 SYGVQD (reference sequence). The CDR3 is 15 residues long. The J segment lost 3 bases and the V segment lost 4 bases, leaving 8 bases of the junction unmatched. CDR3 coding DNA: TGCGCCAGCAGTGGGGGACTAGGGAGCGACTACGAGCAGTACTTC. Translating it yields CASSGGLGSDYEQYF.

The rearrangement uses TRBV11-2 and TRBJ1-2; no clear D. Trimming took 5 bases from V and 4 from J, leaving 14 bases between them. This CDR3 comprises 14 residues. In germline, CDR1 is SGHAT, CDR2 FQNNGV. The CDR3 reads CASSLGPEGYGYTF. The CDR3 DNA follows: TGTGCCAGCAGCCTTGGGCCCGAAGGCTATGGCTACACCTTC.

The rearrangement links TRBV12-3 or TRBV12-4 to TRBJ1-3; D is ambiguous. V lost 7 bases to trimming and J lost 2 bases, with 12 bases between them. The CDR3 has 14 amino acids. The CDR3 nucleotides are TGTGCCAGCACCCCCTCCGGGGCTGGAAACACCATATATTTT. Translation gives CASTPSGAGNTIYF.